This T cell receptor beta chain is from a study of technical replicates of blood from a handful of donors. TCRdb's table, derived via immunoSEQ multiplex PCR, lists solely in-frame clones and lacks some. The sample carries 78,000 or so clones, about nine tenths recorded once. CDR3 length: 14 residues. V gave up 5 bases and J gave up 2 bases; unmatched junction bases: 3. Germline CDR1 MNHEY, CDR2 SMNVEV (reference sequence). J is TRBJ1-2 and V is TRBV27; 9 positions match TRBD1. This receptor was obtained from a human donor in good health. Some clones in this sample may be carry-over from other donors' samples. Sequencing was carried out using T cells isolated from PBMCs. CDR3 region: CASSPGQGNYGYTF. The CDR3 DNA sequence: TGTGCCAGCAGTCCAGGACAGGGGAACTATGGCTACACCTTC.